This note documents a single T cell receptor (beta chain) sequence. TRB rearrangements spanning V, D and J were amplified using mixed TRB-A/B primers. Each CDR3 protein gets one entry after TCRdb re-called the multiplex PCR reads with MiXCR. This table has about 2,800 distinct CDR3 sequences, about 24% appearing once. The data originate from a study of T cell repertoires in aging, cancer and after chemotherapy. Peripheral blood genomic DNA, not sorted cells or RNA, was the template. This CDR3 is built from 15 residues. The germline gives CDR1 SGHAT, CDR2 FQNNGV. Unmatched junction bases numbered 10, after V lost 5 bases and J lost 6 bases.

The origin of this receptor is a human donor with a solid tumor. V and J are TRBV11-2 and TRBJ2-7, with 10 bases lining up with TRBD2. The specimen was blood. The chain's CDR3 is CASSRSSGGTSEQYF. Written as DNA, the CDR3 is TGTGCCAGCAGCCGCTCTAGCGGGGGAACGAGCGAGCAGTACTTC.